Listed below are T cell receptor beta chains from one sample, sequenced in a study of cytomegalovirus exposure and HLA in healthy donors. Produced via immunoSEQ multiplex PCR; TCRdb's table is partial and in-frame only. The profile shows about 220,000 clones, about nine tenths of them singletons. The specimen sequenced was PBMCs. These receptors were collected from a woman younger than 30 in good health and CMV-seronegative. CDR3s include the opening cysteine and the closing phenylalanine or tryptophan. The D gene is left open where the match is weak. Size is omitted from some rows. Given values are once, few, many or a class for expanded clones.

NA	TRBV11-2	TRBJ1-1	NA	CASSMSGDTEAFF	TGTGCCAGCTCGATGTCGGGGGACACTGAAGCTTTCTTT
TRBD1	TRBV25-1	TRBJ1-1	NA	CASSDAGQGSPEAFF	TGTGCCAGCAGTGACGCGGGACAGGGGAGCCCTGAAGCTTTCTTT
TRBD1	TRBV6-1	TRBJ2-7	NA	CASSEGQGLYEQYF	TGTGCCAGCAGTGAGGGACAGGGGTTGTACGAGCAGTACTTC
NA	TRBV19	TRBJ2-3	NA	CASSIGAPTDTQYF	TGTGCCAGTAGTATTGGGGCCCCCACAGATACGCAGTATTTT
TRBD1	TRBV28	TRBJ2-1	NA	CASRSETGSYNEQFF	TGTGCCAGCAGAAGTGAGACAGGGAGCTACAATGAGCAGTTCTTC
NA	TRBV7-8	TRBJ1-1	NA	CASSLIMTSTEAFF	TGTGCCAGCAGCTTAATTATGACAAGCACTGAAGCTTTCTTT
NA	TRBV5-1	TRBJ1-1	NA	CASKQGNTEAFF	TGCGCCAGCAAGCAGGGCAACACTGAAGCTTTCTTT
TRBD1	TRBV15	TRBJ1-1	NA	CATSRYNGNQGAGAFF	TGTGCCACCAGCAGATACAATGGCAATCAGGGGGCGGGAGCTTTCTTT
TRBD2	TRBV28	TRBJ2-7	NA	CASSFLLGTSGYEQYF	TGTGCCAGCAGTTTTTTGTTGGGGACTAGCGGCTACGAGCAGTACTTC
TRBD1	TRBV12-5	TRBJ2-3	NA	CASGFAAGGADTQYF	TGTGCTAGTGGTTTTGCGGCAGGGGGTGCAGATACGCAGTATTTT
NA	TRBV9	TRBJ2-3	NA	CASRAGSLNTDTQYF	TGTGCCAGCAGGGCAGGGTCCCTGAACACAGATACGCAGTATTTT
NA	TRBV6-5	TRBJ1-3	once	CASSYDKSSGNTIYF	TGTGCCAGCAGTTACGACAAGAGCTCTGGAAACACCATATATTTT
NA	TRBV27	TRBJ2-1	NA	CASSLLGGRAGPYNEQFF	TGTGCCAGCAGTCTCCTGGGGGGACGAGCGGGCCCCTACAATGAGCAGTTCTTC
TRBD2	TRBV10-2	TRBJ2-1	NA	CASSESRAGVSYNEQFF	TGCGCCAGCAGTGAGAGTCGAGCGGGAGTATCCTACAATGAGCAGTTCTTC
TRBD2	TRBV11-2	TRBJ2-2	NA	CASSLVFPVLAALKGELFF	TGTGCCAGCAGCTTAGTTTTCCCGGTACTAGCGGCCCTTAAAGGGGAGCTGTTTTTT
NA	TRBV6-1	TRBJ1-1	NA	CASTLAPTAEAFF	TGTGCCAGCACCTTGGCTCCCACCGCTGAAGCTTTCTTT
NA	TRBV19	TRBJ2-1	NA	CASSILWDIYNEQFF	TGTGCCAGTAGTATCCTGTGGGACATCTACAATGAGCAGTTCTTC
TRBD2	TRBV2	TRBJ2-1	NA	CASRTSGRVGNEQFF	TGTGCCAGCAGGACTAGCGGGAGGGTGGGCAATGAGCAGTTCTTC
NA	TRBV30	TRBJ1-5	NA	CAWSVGQGWNQPQHF	TGTGCCTGGAGTGTGGGTCAGGGGTGGAATCAGCCCCAGCATTTT
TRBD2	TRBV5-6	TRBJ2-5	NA	CASSSPGLAEAQETQYF	TGTGCCAGCAGCTCCCCTGGACTAGCGGAGGCACAAGAGACCCAGTACTTC
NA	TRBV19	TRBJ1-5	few	CASSIYGAGQPQHF	TGTGCCAGTAGTATTTATGGGGCAGGTCAGCCCCAGCATTTT
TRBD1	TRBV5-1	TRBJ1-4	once	CASSQAGTGDEKLFF	TGCGCCAGCAGCCAAGCCGGGACAGGGGATGAAAAACTGTTTTTT
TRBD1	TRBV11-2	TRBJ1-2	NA	CASSHTDRPNYGYTF	TGTGCCAGCAGCCACACGGACAGGCCAAACTATGGCTACACCTTC
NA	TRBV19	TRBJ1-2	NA	CASSMDLTYGYTF	TGTGCCAGTAGTATGGACTTAACCTATGGCTACACCTTC
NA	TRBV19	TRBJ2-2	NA	CASSSRGAILTGELFF	TGTGCCAGTAGTTCCAGGGGCGCCATACTCACCGGGGAGCTGTTTTTT
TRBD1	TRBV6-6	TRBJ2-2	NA	CASKGVGGGTGELFF	TGTGCCAGCAAAGGTGTAGGGGGCGGCACCGGGGAGCTGTTTTTT
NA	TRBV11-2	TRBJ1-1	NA	CASSLVFPGTEAGTCEAFF	TGTGCCAGCAGCTTAGTCTTTCCAGGCACGGAAGCGGGTACTTGCGAAGCTTTCTTT
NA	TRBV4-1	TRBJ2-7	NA	CASSPDRKLYEQYF	TGCGCCAGCAGCCCAGACAGGAAGCTGTACGAGCAGTACTTC
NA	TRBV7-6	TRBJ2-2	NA	CASSLTANTGELFF	TGTGCCAGCAGCTTGACAGCGAACACCGGGGAGCTGTTTTTT
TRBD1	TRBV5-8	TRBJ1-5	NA	CASSLGTVVHQPQHF	TGTGCCAGCAGCTTAGGGACAGTTGTCCATCAGCCCCAGCATTTT
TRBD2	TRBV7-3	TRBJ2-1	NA	CASSPLGLAGGIEQFF	TGTGCCAGCAGCCCACTGGGACTAGCGGGAGGTATTGAGCAGTTCTTC
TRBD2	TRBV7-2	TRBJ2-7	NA	CASSPRGGGSYEQYF	TGTGCCAGCAGCCCCCGCGGGGGGGGCTCCTACGAGCAGTACTTC
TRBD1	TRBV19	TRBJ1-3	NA	CASSTGGGQGRDTIYF	TGTGCCAGTAGTACAGGAGGAGGACAGGGTAGGGACACCATATATTTT
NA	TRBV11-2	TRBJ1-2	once	CAGRQAAYGYTF	TGTGCCGGGAGGCAAGCAGCCTATGGCTACACCTTC
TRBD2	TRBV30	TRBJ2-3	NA	CAWRDQGTSGDTQYF	TGTGCCTGGAGGGACCAAGGGACTAGCGGCGATACGCAGTATTTT
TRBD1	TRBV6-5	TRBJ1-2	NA	CASSARTGNYGYTF	TGTGCCAGCAGCGCCCGGACAGGAAACTATGGCTACACCTTC
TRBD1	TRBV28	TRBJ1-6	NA	CASSFSGQGYNSPLHF	TGTGCCAGCAGTTTCTCGGGACAGGGTTATAATTCACCCCTCCACTTT
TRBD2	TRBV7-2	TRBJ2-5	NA	CASSPPSGRAAYETQYF	TGTGCCAGCAGCCCACCTAGCGGGAGGGCGGCGTACGAGACCCAGTACTTC
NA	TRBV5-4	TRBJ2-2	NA	CASSLVRENTGELFF	TGTGCCAGCAGCTTGGTCCGGGAGAACACCGGGGAGCTGTTTTTT
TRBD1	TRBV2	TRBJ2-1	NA	CASSEENRGNNEQFF	TGTGCCAGCAGTGAAGAGAACAGGGGGAACAATGAGCAGTTCTTC
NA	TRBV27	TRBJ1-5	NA	CASSFSYSNQPQHF	TGTGCCAGCAGTTTTTCGTATAGCAATCAGCCCCAGCATTTT
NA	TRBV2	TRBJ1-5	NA	CASSEAGGYNRQVHGPQHF	TGTGCCAGCAGTGAAGCGGGGGGGTATAACAGGCAGGTGCACGGGCCCCAGCATTTT
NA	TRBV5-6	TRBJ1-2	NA	CASSQGQSFYGYTF	TGTGCCAGCAGCCAAGGACAGAGCTTCTATGGCTACACCTTC
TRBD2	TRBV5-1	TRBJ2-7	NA	CASSLGLAGGYEQYF	TGCGCCAGCAGCTTGGGTCTAGCGGGCGGCTACGAGCAGTACTTC
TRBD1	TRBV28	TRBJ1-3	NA	CASSFWLWGIDRDREFIYF	TGTGCCAGCAGTTTTTGGCTCTGGGGAATCGACCGGGACAGGGAGTTCATATATTTT